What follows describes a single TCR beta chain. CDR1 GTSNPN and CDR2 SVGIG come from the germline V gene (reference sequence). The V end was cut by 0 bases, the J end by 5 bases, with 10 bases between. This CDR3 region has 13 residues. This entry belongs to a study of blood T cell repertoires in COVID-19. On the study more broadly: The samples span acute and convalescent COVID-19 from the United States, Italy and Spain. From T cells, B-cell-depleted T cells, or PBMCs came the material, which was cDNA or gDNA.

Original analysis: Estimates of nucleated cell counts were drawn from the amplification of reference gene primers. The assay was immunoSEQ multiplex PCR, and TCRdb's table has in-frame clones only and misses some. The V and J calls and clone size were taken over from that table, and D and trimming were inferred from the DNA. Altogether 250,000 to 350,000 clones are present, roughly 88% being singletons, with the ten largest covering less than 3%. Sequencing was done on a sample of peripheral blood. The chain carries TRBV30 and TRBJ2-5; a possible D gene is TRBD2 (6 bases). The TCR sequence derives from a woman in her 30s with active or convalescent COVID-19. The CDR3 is CAWSVGTRETQYF. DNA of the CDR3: TGTGCCTGGAGTGTTGGGACTCGGGAGACCCAGTACTTC.